A single sample is the source of the 26 T cell receptor beta chains below, sequenced in a study of blood T cells in healthy people across ages. Using a J-beta primer mix together with a sample-barcoded 5' primer, a second PCR was run for roughly 7 to 11 cycles. TCRdb ran MiXCR on the 5' RACE reads and lists one entry per CDR3 protein. The sample lists about 760,000 distinct CDR3 sequences; roughly 56% were seen once. The specimen was blood. All receptors derive from a man between 40 and 49 years old in good health.

The chain couples TRBV20-1 to TRBJ2-1; D could derive from TRBD1 or TRBD2 (5 bases each). There are 15 residues in the CDR3. V lost 5 bases, J lost 4 bases, and 18 bases lay in between. The germline V gene has CDR1 DFQATT and CDR2 SNEGSKA (reference sequence). CDR3 protein: CSALRDGKAYNEQFF. The CDR3 nucleotides are TGCAGTGCTCTAAGGGACGGCAAAGCTTACAATGAGCAGTTCTTC.

This sequence joins TRBV2 and TRBJ2-1, with a weak D call TRBD2 (5 bases). The DNA matches TRBJ2-7 better at its end, which makes the J call doubtful. Per the germline V gene, CDR1 is SNHLY and CDR2 is FYNNEI. The length of the CDR3 is 14 residues. This CDR3 is CASSVGSWNNEQYF. The CDR3 nucleotides read TGTGCCAGCAGTGTAGGGAGTTGGAACAATGAGCAGTACTTC.

The chain couples TRBV9 to TRBJ2-6; maybe TRBD2 (6 bases). Germline CDR1 and CDR2: SGDLS and YYNGEE. Deletions cut 0 bases from V and 1 base from J, with 20 bases between. CDR3 length equals 20 residues. The DNA for the CDR3 is TGTGCCAGCAGCGTAGGTGGTGGGGCGGGGAGTCCGTCTGGGGCCAACGTCCTGACTTTC. Protein: CASSVGGGAGSPSGANVLTF.

This clonotype occurred a few times. Here the CDR3 reads CASSQPITDTQYF. CDR3 in DNA: TGCGCCAGCAGCCAACCGATCACAGATACGCAGTATTTT. This chain connects TRBV5-1 to TRBJ2-3; D ambiguous. The V end lost 4 bases, the J end lost 2 bases, and 8 bases lay between the germline ends. The germline gives CDR1 SGHRS, CDR2 YFSETQ. The CDR3 spans 13 residues. Full variable domain (outside the CDR3, taken from reference TRBV5-1 and TRBJ2-3): KAGVTQTPRYLIKTRGQQVTLSCSPISGHRSVSWYQQTPGQGLQFLFEYFSETQRNKGNFPGRFSGRQFSNSRSEMNVSTLELGDSALYLCASSQPITDTQYFGPGTRLTVL.

This clonotype was recorded only once. The chain is built from TRBV20-1 and TRBJ2-1; no definite D call. Germline-derived CDR1 and CDR2 are DFQATT and SNEGSKA (reference sequence). This CDR3 has 12 amino acids. V was pared by 1 base and J by 8 bases, with 9 bases between. This CDR3 is CSARADSDEQFF. The CDR3 bases are TGCAGTGCTAGAGCTGACTCGGATGAGCAGTTCTTC.

The V call is TRBV20-1, the J call TRBJ1-1; TRBD1 might be the D (6 bases). The CDR3 consists of 14 residues. CDR1 is DFQATT and CDR2 is SNEGSKA in the germline V gene (reference sequence). Trimming removed 6 bases from V and 6 bases from J, with 20 bases in between. The CDR3 loop reads CSALRVRGGAEAFF. CDR3 coding DNA: TGCAGTGCCCTCCGCGTCAGGGGAGGGGCTGAAGCTTTCTTT.

This chain uses TRBV7-2 with TRBJ2-5; 8 nucleotides align to TRBD1. Germline assignment: CDR1 SGHTA and CDR2 FQGNSA. Trimming took 2 bases from V and 2 from J; bases not matched to a gene: 7. This CDR3 has 16 amino acids. CDR3 loop: CASSLRTGPFQETQYF. The CDR3 DNA reads as TGTGCCAGCAGCTTACGGACAGGGCCGTTTCAAGAGACCCAGTACTTC. Filled out from reference TRBV7-2 and TRBJ2-5, the complete variable domain reads GAGVSQSPSNKVTEKGKDVELRCDPISGHTALYWYRQSLGQGLEFLIYFQGNSAPDKSGLPSDRFSAERTGGSVSTLTIQRTQQEDSAVYLCASSLRTGPFQETQYFGPGTRLLVL.

V and J are TRBV12-3 or TRBV12-4 and TRBJ2-4; D tentatively reads TRBD1 or TRBD2 (5 bases each). The CDR3 has 16 amino acids. Trimming stripped 6 bases from V and 2 bases from J, with 17 bases between. For the CDR3, the DNA is TGTGCCAGCAGCACCTCGGGGCCCGAATCCAAAAACATTCAGTACTTC. It specifies CASSTSGPESKNIQYF.

The rearrangement uses TRBV2 and TRBJ2-7, with 9 nucleotides matching TRBD1. This CDR3 is 15 amino acids long. V was clipped by 6 bases and J by 2 bases; unmatched bases: 8. CDR1 and CDR2 from the germline V gene are SNHLY and FYNNEI. The chain's CDR3 is CASSETGTGTYEQYF. Written as DNA, the CDR3 is TGTGCCAGCAGCGAGACCGGGACAGGGACCTACGAGCAGTACTTC.

This chain joins TRBV9 and TRBJ2-1; D is possibly TRBD1 (5 bases). The CDR3 sequence is 14 residues long. V lost 4 bases and J lost 5, with 13 bases in between. The germline V gene encodes CDR1 SGDLS and CDR2 YYNGEE. The chain's CDR3 is CASSSRTYNNEQFF. CDR3 DNA sequence: TGTGCCAGCAGCTCCCGGACATATAACAATGAGCAGTTCTTC.

There are a few counts of this clonotype. V is TRBV12-3 or TRBV12-4 and J is TRBJ1-2, with a possible D match to TRBD1 (5 bases). Between the trimmed V and J ends, which lost 3 bases and 1 base, there was a span of 9 bases. The length of the CDR3 is 14 residues. The CDR3 region has the DNA TGTGCCAGCAGTTTTACAGGCCTTAACTATGGCTACACCTTC. Translation: CASSFTGLNYGYTF.

The chain carries TRBV7-9 and TRBJ2-7; no firm D call. CDR3 size: 14 residues. Per the germline V gene, CDR1 is SEHNR and CDR2 is FQNEAQ (reference sequence). V shed 5 bases and J shed 3 bases, with 14 bases lying between them. The CDR3 DNA reads TGTGCCAGCAGCCCCCCACAGACGTACTACGAGCAGTACTTC. Residues: CASSPPQTYYEQYF.

This clonotype was seen only a few times. This sequence joins TRBV29-1 and TRBJ2-3; D is unresolved. The V gene lost 1 base and the J gene lost 4 bases, with 6 bases spanning the gap. The CDR3 loop spans 12 amino acids. Germline assignment: CDR1 SQVTM and CDR2 ANQGSEA. The CDR3 region has the DNA TGCAGCGTTGAAGCGAGTCCAGATACGCAGTATTTT. It is translated as CSVEASPDTQYF.

Points on this clonotype: Possible read error: a much larger clone is one base away. For the CDR3, the DNA is TGTGCCAGCAGTGACGACAGGGAATTCTCCTACGATGAGCAGTTCTTC. It yields the protein CASSDDREFSYDEQFF. The chain uses TRBV25-1 and TRBJ2-1; 7 bases agree with TRBD1. The germline V gene encodes CDR1 MGHDK and CDR2 SYGVNS. The CDR3 has 16 residues.

A remark on this clonotype: At one boundary the junction diverges from the germline segment, which might be a read error. V is TRBV4-1 and J is TRBJ2-3, with D possibly TRBD2 on 5 matching bases. Germline V gene data show CDR1 as MGHRA and CDR2 as YSYEKL. The CDR3 loop spans 14 amino acids. The CDR3 here is CASSQEASTDTRYF. CDR3 nucleotides: TGCGCCAGCAGCCAGGAGGCCAGCACAGATACGCGGTATTTT.

The genes are TRBV7-3 and TRBJ1-5; 11 nucleotides align to TRBD1. This CDR3 has 15 amino acids. V gave up 5 bases and J gave up 5 bases; unmatched junction bases: 5. In germline, CDR1 is SGHTA, CDR2 FQGTGA. Here the CDR3 reads CASSRTGGTYQPQHF. The CDR3 DNA is TGTGCCAGCAGCCGGACAGGGGGCACCTATCAGCCCCAGCATTTT.

A remark on this clonotype: A read error may be the cause here, since a much bigger clone is one base away. This chain joins TRBV6-6 and TRBJ2-6, with D uncertain. The CDR3 sequence is 13 residues long. Trimming took off 11 bases at V and 0 bases at J, with 8 bases between the two ends. Germline CDR1 MNHNY, CDR2 SVGAGI (reference sequence). The CDR3 loop reads CAGLSSGANVLTF. In nucleotides, the CDR3 is TGTGCCGGCCTATCCTCTGGGGCCAACGTCCTGACTTTC.

Note on this clonotype: The junction departs from germline at one end; a sequencing error may be responsible. The chain uses TRBV6-1 and TRBJ1-2, with 12 bases that match TRBD1. The germline V gene encodes CDR1 MNHNS and CDR2 SASEGT. The CDR3 runs 19 residues. CDR3 loop: CACRVMSGPGTGGGLRYTF. The CDR3 nucleotides read TGTGCCTGCAGGGTCATGTCGGGACCCGGGACAGGGGGCGGCTTACGCTACACCTTC.

The chain uses TRBV29-1 and TRBJ2-3, with a possible D match to TRBD2 (6 bases). The CDR3 spans 15 residues. Germline CDR1 and CDR2: SQVTM and ANQGSEA. Trimming left V 3 bases short and J 6 bases short, with 19 bases between. The CDR3 protein is CSVDLLANRGDTQYF. DNA of the CDR3: TGCAGCGTTGATCTGCTAGCGAACCGAGGGGATACGCAGTATTTT.

This chain joins TRBV20-1 and TRBJ1-2, with D hard to call. The CDR3 has 15 residues. From germline, CDR1 is DFQATT and CDR2 SNEGSKA (reference sequence). The germline V and J ends were trimmed by 2 bases and 4 bases, with 17 bases remaining between them. As DNA, the CDR3 is TGCAGTGCTAGAAAGGATCCGTTGGACTCCTATGGCTACACCTTC. Translating gives CSARKDPLDSYGYTF.

This clonotype was detected ten times or more. CDR3 residues: CASSFRADTQYF. CDR3 nucleotide sequence: TGTGCCAGCAGCTTTAGGGCAGATACGCAGTATTTT. The rearrangement uses TRBV11-3 and TRBJ2-3; D call uncertain. Looked up from germline, CDR1 is SGHNT and CDR2 is YENEEA. With 3 bases removed from V and 4 bases from J, the gap between germline ends came to 5 bases. The CDR3 has 12 amino acids.

In this sample, this clonotype turned up many times. The chain is built from TRBV6-5 and TRBJ1-1; perhaps TRBD1 as D (5 bases). V lost 6 bases, J lost 5 bases, and 19 bases lay in between. CDR3 length: 15 amino acids. Germline V gives CDR1 MNHEY, CDR2 SVGAGI. CDR3 residues: CASSTLQGGRTEAFF. CDR3 coding DNA: TGTGCCAGCAGCACACTTCAGGGCGGGAGGACTGAAGCTTTCTTT.

This clonotype turned up a few times. This rearrangement joins TRBV6-5 to TRBJ2-1; 11 bases agree with TRBD2. After removal of 7 bases from V and 5 bases from J, the junction contained 4 bases not matched to a gene. The CDR3 has 14 residues. Germline loops: CDR1 MNHEY, CDR2 SVGAGI. CDR3 nucleotide sequence: TGTGCCAGCACAGGGACTAGCGGCCACAATGAGCAGTTCTTC. This encodes CASTGTSGHNEQFF.

J is TRBJ1-6 and V is TRBV12-3 or TRBV12-4; no firm D call. The V end lost 3 bases, the J end lost 12 bases, and 9 bases lay between the germline ends. CDR3 length equals 12 residues. The CDR3 DNA is TGTGCCAGCAGTTTTGGGCCACAACCCCTCCACTTT. It yields the protein CASSFGPQPLHF.

In DNA, the CDR3 is TGCGCCAGCTCCCCCTCCGGGGGAGGCTACGAGCAGTACTTC. Translation gives CASSPSGGGYEQYF. The chain has TRBV5-1 and TRBJ2-7; tentative D call: TRBD2 (6 bases). Trimming cost V 7 bases and J 3 bases, with 17 bases left between them. The CDR3 length is 14 residues. Germline loops: CDR1 SGHRS, CDR2 YFSETQ.

This clonotype showed up just a few times. The chain recombines TRBV12-3 or TRBV12-4 with TRBJ2-7, with 9 positions matching TRBD2. The CDR3 length is 14 residues. Germline trimming cut 8 bases from V and 11 bases from J; bases unmatched to any gene: 16. In DNA form, the CDR3 reads TGTGCCAGCGCTTCTAGCGGGGACGTTACCAGAAAGTACTTC. Its translation is CASASSGDVTRKYF.